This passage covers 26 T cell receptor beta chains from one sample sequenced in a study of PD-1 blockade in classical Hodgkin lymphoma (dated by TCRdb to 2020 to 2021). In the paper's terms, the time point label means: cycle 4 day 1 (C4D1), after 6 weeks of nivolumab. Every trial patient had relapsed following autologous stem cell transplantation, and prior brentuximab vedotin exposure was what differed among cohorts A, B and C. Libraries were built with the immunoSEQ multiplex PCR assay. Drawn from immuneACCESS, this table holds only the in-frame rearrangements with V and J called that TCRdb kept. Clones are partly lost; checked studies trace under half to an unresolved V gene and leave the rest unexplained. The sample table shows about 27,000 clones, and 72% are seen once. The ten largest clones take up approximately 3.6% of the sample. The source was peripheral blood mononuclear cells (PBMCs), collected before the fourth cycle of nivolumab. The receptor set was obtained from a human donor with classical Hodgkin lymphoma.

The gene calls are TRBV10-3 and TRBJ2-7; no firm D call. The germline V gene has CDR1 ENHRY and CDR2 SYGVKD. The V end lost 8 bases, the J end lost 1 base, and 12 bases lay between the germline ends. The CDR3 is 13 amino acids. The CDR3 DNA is TGTGCCATCGGGCAGGTCGCTTCCTACGAGCAGTACTTC. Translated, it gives CAIGQVASYEQYF.

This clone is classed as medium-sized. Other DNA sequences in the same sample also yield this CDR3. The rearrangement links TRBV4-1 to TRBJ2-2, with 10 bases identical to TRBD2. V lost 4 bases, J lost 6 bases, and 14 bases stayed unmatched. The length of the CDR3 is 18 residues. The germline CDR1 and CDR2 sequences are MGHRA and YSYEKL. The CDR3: CASSPTSLLAGVPGELFF. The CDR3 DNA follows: TGCGCCAGCAGCCCCACCAGTTTGCTAGCGGGGGTCCCCGGGGAGCTGTTTTTT.

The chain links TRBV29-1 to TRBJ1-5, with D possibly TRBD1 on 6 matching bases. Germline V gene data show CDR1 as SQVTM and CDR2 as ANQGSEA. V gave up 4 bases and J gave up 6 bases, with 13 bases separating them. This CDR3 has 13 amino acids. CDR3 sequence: CSVVGGAGQPQHF. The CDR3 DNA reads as TGCAGCGTTGTAGGGGGGGCCGGTCAGCCCCAGCATTTT.

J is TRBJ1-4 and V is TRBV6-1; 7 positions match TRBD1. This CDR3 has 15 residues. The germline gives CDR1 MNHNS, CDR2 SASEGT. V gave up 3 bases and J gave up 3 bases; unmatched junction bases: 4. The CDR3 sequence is CASSDLGTANEKLFF. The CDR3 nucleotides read TGTGCCAGCAGTGACCTCGGGACAGCTAATGAAAAACTGTTTTTT.

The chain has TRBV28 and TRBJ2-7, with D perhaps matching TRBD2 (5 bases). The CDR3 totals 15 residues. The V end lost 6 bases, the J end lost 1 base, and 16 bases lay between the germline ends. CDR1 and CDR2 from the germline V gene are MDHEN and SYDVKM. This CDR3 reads CASSAIDRTSYEQYF. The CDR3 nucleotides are TGTGCCAGCAGCGCGATAGACCGGACTTCCTACGAGCAGTACTTC.

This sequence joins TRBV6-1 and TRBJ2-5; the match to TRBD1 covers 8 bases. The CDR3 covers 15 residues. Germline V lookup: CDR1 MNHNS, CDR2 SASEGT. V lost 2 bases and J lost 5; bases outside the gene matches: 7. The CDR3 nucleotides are TGTGCCAGCAGTGAAACCTGGACAGGGTATGAGACCCAGTACTTC. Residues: CASSETWTGYETQYF.

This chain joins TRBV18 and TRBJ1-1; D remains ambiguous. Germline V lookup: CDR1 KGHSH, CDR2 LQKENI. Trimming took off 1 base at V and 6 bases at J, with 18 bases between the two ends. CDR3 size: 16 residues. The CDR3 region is CASSPLSTVPLAEAFF. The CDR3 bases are TGTGCCAGCTCACCACTTTCTACGGTCCCATTGGCTGAAGCTTTCTTT.

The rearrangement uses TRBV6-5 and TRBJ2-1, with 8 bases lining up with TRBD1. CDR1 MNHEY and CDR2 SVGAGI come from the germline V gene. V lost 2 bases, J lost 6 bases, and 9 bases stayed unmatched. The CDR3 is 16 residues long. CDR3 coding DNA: TGTGCCAGCAGTTACGGACGGACAGGGCGGGGCAATGAGCAGTTCTTC. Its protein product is CASSYGRTGRGNEQFF.

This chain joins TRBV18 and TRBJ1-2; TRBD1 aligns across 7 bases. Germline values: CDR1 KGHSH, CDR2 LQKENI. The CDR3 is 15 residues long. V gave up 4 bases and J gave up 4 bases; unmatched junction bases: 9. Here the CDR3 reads CASSLRDRNLYGYTF. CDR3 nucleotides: TGTGCCAGCTCACTTCGGGACAGAAACCTCTATGGCTACACCTTC.

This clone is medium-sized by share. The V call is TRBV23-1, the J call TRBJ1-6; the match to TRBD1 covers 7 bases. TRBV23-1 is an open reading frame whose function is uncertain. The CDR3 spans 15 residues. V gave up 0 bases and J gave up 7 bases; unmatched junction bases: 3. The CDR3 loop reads CASSQSGQMNSPLHF. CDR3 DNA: TGCGCCAGCAGTCAATCGGGACAGATGAATTCACCCCTCCACTTT.

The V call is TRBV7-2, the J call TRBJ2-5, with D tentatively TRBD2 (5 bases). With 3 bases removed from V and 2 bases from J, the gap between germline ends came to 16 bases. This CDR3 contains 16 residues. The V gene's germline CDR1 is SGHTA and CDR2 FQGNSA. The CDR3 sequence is CASSLTVGVLQETQYF. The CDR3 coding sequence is TGTGCCAGCAGCTTGACGGTCGGGGTTCTACAAGAGACCCAGTACTTC.

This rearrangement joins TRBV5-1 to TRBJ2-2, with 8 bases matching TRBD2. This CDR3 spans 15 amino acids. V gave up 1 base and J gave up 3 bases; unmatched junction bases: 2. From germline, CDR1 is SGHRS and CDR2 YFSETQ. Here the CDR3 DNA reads TGCGCCAGCAGCTTGTCGGGAGGGGACACCGGGGAGCTGTTTTTT. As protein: CASSLSGGDTGELFF.

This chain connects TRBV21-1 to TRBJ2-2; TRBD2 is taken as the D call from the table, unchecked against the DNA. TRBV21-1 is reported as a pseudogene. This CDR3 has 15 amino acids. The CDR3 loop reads CASIPGTRGTGELFF. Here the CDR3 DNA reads TGTGCCAGCATCCCCGGGACTAGAGGTACCGGGGAGCTGTTTTTT.

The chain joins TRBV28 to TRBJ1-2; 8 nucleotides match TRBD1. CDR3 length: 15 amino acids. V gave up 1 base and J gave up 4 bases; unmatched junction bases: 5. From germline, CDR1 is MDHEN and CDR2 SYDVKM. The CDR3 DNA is TGTGCCAGCAGTTTATTAACAGGGGGGGGCTATGGCTACACCTTC. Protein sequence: CASSLLTGGGYGYTF.

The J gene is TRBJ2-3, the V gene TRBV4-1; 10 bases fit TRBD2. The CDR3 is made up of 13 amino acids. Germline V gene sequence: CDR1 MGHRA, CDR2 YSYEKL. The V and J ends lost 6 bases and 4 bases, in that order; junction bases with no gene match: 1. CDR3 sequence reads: CASRLAGSDTQYF. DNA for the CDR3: TGCGCCAGCAGACTAGCGGGATCAGATACGCAGTATTTT.

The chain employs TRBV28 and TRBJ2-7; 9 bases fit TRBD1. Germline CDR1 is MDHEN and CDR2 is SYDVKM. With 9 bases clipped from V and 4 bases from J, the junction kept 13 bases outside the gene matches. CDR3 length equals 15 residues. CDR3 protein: CASCMDRGQNYEQYF. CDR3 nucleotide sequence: TGTGCCAGTTGTATGGACAGGGGCCAAAATTACGAGCAGTACTTC.

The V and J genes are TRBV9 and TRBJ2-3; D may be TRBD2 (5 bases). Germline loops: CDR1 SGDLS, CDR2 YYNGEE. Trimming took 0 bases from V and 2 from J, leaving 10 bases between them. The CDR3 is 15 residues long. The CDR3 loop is CASSVAPLATDTQYF. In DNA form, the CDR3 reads TGTGCCAGCAGCGTAGCCCCCCTAGCCACAGATACGCAGTATTTT.

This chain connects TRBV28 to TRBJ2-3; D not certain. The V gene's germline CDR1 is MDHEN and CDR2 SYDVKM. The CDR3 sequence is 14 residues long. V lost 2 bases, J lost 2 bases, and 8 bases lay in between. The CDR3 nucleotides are TGTGCCAGCAGTTTAAATTTTCTCACAGATACGCAGTATTTT. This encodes CASSLNFLTDTQYF.

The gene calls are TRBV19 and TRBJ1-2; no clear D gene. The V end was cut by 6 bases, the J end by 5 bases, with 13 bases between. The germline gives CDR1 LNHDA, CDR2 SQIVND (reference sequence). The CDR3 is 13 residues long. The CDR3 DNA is TGTGCCAGTAGCCCCCTTCGAGATTATGGCTACACCTTC. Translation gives CASSPLRDYGYTF.

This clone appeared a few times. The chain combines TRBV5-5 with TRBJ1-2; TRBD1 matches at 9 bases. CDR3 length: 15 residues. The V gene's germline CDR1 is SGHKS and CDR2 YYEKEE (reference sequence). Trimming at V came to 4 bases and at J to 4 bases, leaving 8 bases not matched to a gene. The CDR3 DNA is TGTGCCAGCAGCCCTAGACAGGGGGAGGGCTATGGCTACACCTTC. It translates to CASSPRQGEGYGYTF.

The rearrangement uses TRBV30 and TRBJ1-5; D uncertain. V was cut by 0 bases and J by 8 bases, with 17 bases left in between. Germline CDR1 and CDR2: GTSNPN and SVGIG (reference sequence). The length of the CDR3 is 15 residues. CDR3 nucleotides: TGTGCCTGGAGTGTCGGGAATTCCCCCGGAGAGCCCCAGCATTTT. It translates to CAWSVGNSPGEPQHF.

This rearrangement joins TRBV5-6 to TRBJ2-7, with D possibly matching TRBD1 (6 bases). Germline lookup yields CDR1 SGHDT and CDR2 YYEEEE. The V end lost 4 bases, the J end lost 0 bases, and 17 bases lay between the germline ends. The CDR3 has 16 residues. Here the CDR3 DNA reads TGTGCCAGCAGCCCTCCTCGACAGGTTTTCTCCTACGAGCAGTACTTC. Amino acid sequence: CASSPPRQVFSYEQYF.

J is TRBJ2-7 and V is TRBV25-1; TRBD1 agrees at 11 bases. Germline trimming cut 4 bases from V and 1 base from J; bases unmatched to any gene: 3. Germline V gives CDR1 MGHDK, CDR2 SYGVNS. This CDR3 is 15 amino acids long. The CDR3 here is CASSGGQGVSYEQYF. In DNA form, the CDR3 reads TGTGCCAGCAGTGGGGGACAGGGGGTATCCTACGAGCAGTACTTC.

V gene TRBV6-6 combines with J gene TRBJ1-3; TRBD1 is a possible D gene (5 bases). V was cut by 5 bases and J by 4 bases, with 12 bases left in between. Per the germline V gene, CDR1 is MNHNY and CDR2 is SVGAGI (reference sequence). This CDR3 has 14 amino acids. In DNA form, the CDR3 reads TGTGCCAGCAGTCACCTAGGGGCGGGAAACACCATATATTTT. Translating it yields CASSHLGAGNTIYF.

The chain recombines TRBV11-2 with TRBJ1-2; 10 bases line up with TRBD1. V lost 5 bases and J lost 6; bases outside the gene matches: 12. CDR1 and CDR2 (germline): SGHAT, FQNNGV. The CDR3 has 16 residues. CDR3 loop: CASSPDGQGVLHGYTF. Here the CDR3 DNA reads TGTGCCAGCAGCCCAGACGGACAGGGGGTTCTCCATGGCTACACCTTC. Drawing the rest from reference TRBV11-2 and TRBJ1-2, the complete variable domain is EAGVAQSPRYKIIEKRQSVAFWCNPISGHATLYWYQQILGQGPKLLIQFQNNGVVDDSQLPKDRFSAERLKGVDSTLKIQPAKLEDSAVYLCASSPDGQGVLHGYTFGSGTRLTVV.

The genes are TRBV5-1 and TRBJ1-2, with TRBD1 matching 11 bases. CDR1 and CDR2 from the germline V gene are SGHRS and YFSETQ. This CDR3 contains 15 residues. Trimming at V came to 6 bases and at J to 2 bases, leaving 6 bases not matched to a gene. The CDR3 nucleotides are TGCGCCAGCAACCCGGGACAGGGGGGCAACTATGGCTACACCTTC. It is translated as CASNPGQGGNYGYTF.